These T cell receptor beta chains were read from a single sample in a study of CD8+ T cells in alopecia areata. The data were produced by immunoSEQ multiplex PCR, yet TCRdb's version contains in-frame clones alone and is incomplete. The profile shows over 200,000 clones, less than 65% of them singletons. The sample consisted of CD4+ T cells sorted from blood, taken at week 4, from a patient treated with tofacitinib. The receptors were sampled from a human donor with alopecia areata. Both conserved end residues are trimmed from each CDR3. Some rows mark clone size as missing; the rest say once, few, many or name a class of expanded clone.

12	TRBJ1-1	once	TRBV2	ASSPQGGNTEAF
13	TRBJ1-2	NA	TRBV9	ASSPKQGSGYGYT
11	TRBJ2-3	few	TRBV10-3	ATRGEGPDTQY
10	TRBJ1-2	NA	TRBV5-1	ASSFDRDGYT
15	TRBJ2-3	NA	TRBV30	ACGGSSVTRGTDTQY
15	TRBJ1-2	NA	TRBV4-1	ASSQGVVVGWDYGYT
13	TRBJ2-5	NA	TRBV7-3	ASSPQGQGGETQY
10	TRBJ1-5	NA	TRBV6-6	ASSSNEGPQH
11	TRBJ1-5	NA	TRBV2	ASSDGLGQPQH
16	TRBJ2-3	NA	TRBV29-1	SAIGQGAWGRGTDTQY
13	TRBJ2-1	NA	TRBV2	ASSETAGGMGEQF
10	TRBJ1-2	NA	TRBV5-6	ASLSRSYGYT
12	TRBJ2-6	NA	TRBV5-1	ASSQVSGANVLT
17	TRBJ2-6	few	TRBV7-9	ASSPLIPLARAGANVLT
11	TRBJ2-3	few	TRBV4-1	ASSRPGLETQY
11	TRBJ2-1	NA	TRBV2	ASNDRGPNEQF
13	TRBJ2-3	NA	TRBV5-1	ASSPGTRRTDTQY
13	TRBJ2-5	NA	TRBV2	ASSEGFAGRETQY
12	TRBJ1-5	few	TRBV7-2	ASSDGYSNQPQH
11	TRBJ1-4	NA	TRBV7-6	ASSFERNEKLF
11	TRBJ1-1	NA	TRBV19	ASSTTVNTEAF
12	TRBJ1-5	NA	TRBV5-1	ASPNPDRDQPQH
12	TRBJ1-1	NA	TRBV30	AWRKGTENTEAF
13	TRBJ1-5	NA	TRBV2	ASSGIRGTGQPQH
14	TRBJ1-2	NA	TRBV30	AWSKDRGTGSYGYT